One TCR beta chain is described in this entry. Its recognized antigen is unknown. Base qualities were left out, and no much larger clone turns up one base away. The time point label corresponds to: blood 4 weeks post-SBRT, at nephrectomy. The treatment or condition label of this sample denotes: 15 Gy SBRT to primary tumor, nephrectomy 4 weeks later. The samples were drawn from a clinical trial, where primary renal cell carcinomas were treated with 15 Gy of stereotactic body radiation therapy and then removed by nephrectomy 4 weeks afterward. To follow tumor-enriched clonotypes, serial peripheral blood was collected from radiation-treated patients at baseline and at 2 weeks and 4 weeks after SBRT. Every patient had renal cell carcinoma of clear cell pathology. Genomic DNA for TCR sequencing was prepared using the QIAamp DNA Blood Mini Kit (Qiagen). Samples were included in the analyses only if all quality control checks were passed.

The trim is 4 bases for V and 2 bases for J, with a gap of 24 bases between the germline ends. Per the germline V gene, LGHNA is the CDR1 and YSLEER is the CDR2. Spanning cysteine to phenylalanine, the CDR3 consists of 19 amino acids. Just CDR3 DNA is preserved here, 57 bases in frame from base 1. This entry comes from a study of radiation and T cells in renal cell carcinoma (dated by TCRdb to about 2020). About the study as a whole: In total, approximately 55 samples, comprising some 25 tumors and 27 peripheral blood samples, were subjected to TCR beta sequencing. The final blood draw was performed at 4 weeks after radiation, at the same time as nephrectomy. Across all 50 or so samples, 4,000,000 or so unique CDR3 nucleotide sequences, encoding 2,658,974 unique CDR3 amino acid sequences, were identified.

TCR beta libraries were generated from genomic DNA with the immunoSEQ kit, following the manufacturer's recommendations. To prepare the libraries, a first multiplex PCR with proprietary primers was run, followed by a second PCR that added unique barcodes, and a bead cleanup was done after each round. A kit-provided positive control reaction and a negative control reaction were included in every sample batch. The final libraries were assessed on an Agilent 4200 TapeStation D1000 ScreenTape, pooled by volume, and quantified by qPCR. Sequencing ran on an Illumina NextSeq500 with a MidOutput 150-cycle cartridge, using 156 Read1 and 15 Index1 cycles with kit custom primers. The pooled library was loaded at about 1 pM, and roughly 20% PhiX control was spiked in. The published analysis was carried out like this. Vendor-processed data were analyzed in R, and a clonotype was defined as all T cells sharing the same CDR3 nucleotide sequence. In the clone abundance analyses, frequencies in each sample were normalized to that sample's 10,000 most abundant clones. Public T cell clones, which averaged fewer than five per sample, were removed prior to analysis. A difference in abundance of at least 32-fold between compartments was used to define tumor-enriched and baseline blood-enriched clonotypes. A beta-binomial differential abundance model was used to identify clonotypes that expanded or contracted between blood time points. Tumor-blood repertoire similarity was measured with the Baroni-Urbani and Buser coefficient, and groups were compared using two-tailed Wilcoxon tests in R. TCRdb stores this immuneACCESS table with in-frame sequences only. Part of the clones is absent; in the studies checked, under half of the shortfall reflects unresolved V genes, and no reason is known for the rest. D and trimming were read from the DNA, whereas the V and J calls and clone size are those reported in that table. The sample table shows about 74,000 clones, and about 89% are seen once. Nearly 6% of the sample is taken by the ten largest.

Beyond this particular receptor, the publication reports: Top tumor clonotypes rose in blood from baseline to 2 weeks post-radiation, then contracted by 4 weeks, suggesting transient expansion of tumor-resident clones. Because pretreatment tumor biopsies were not available, the study could not determine whether clonotypes were already present within the tumor at baseline. Changes in the blood repertoire were not tracked past 4 weeks after treatment. With a single-armed trial design, the study had no way to address how radiation dose or scheduling affects the TCR repertoire.

Here the sequenced sample was blood, taken from a patient whose treatment included radiotherapy and nephrectomy. This receptor chain uses TRBV4-3 and TRBJ1-5; no confident D gene assignment can be made. The clonotype comes from a woman in her seventies with renal cell carcinoma. CDR3 sequence: CASSLLRPLPGEGNQPQHF. The sequence in DNA is TGCGCCAGCAGCCTCCTCCGGCCCCTCCCCGGGGAAGGCAATCAGCCCCAGCATTTT.